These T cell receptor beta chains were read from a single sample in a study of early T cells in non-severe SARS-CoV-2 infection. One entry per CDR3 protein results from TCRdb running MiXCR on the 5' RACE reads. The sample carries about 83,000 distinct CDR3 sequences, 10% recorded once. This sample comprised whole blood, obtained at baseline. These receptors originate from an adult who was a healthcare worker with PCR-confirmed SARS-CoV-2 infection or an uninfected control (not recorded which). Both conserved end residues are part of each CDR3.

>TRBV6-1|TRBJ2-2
CASSERVGGTGELFF
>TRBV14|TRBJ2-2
CASSQVGGRADGELFF
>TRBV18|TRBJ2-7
CASSPPIGDWAHEQYF
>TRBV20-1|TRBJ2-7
CSAPGQSYEQYF
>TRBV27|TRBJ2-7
CASSKGLAYYEQYF
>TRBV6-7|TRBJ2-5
CASTHSGTSEETQYF
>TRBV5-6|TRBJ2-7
CASSGGPGTSGRVYYEQYF
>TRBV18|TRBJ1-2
CASSQGISHYGYTF
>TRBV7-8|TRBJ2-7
CASSLSGTLEQYF
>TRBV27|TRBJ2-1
CASSPPTGDNEQFF
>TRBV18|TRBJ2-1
CASSPLSWLAKPNEQFF
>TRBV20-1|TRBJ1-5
CSARRGRRSNQPQHF
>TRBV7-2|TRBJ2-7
CASSRGPANYEQYF
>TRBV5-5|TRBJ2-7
CASSLDAGGPYEQYF
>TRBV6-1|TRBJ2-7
CASSEGLGGLYEQYF
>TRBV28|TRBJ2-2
CASTQDSANTGELFF
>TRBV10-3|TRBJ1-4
CAISETKEKLFF
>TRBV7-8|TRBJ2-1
CASSQTSGPYNEQFF
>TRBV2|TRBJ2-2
CASSEALAGTGELFF
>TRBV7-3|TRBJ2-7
CASSAGQLEQYF
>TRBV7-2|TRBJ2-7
CASSPLWTAGVNEQYF
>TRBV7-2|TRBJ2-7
CASSSLPGYEQYF
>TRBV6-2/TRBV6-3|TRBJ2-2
CASSYQLRAGGNTGELFF
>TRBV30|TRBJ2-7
CARDQGAGQYF
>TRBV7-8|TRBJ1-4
CASSLQGLREKLFF
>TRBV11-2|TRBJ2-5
CASSRSGGQETQYF
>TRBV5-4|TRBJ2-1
CASSPVVGSGNEQFF
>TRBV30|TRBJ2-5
CAWSVLGRYQETQYF
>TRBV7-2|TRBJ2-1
CASSLWRGNEQFF
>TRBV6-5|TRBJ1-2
CASSYRVRGYGYTF
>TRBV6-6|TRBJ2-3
CASSYGGSVTDTQYF
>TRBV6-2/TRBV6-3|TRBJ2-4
CASSPPGLAGNIQYF
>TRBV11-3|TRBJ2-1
CASSLLAEAPYNEQFF
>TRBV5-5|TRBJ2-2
CASSFGTLGGELFF
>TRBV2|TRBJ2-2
CASKRGDSRELFF
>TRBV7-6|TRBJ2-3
CASSYGGPSTDTQYF
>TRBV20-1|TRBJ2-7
CSARQTSYEQYF
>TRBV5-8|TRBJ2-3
CASSPPAGGGSTDTQYF
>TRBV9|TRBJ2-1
CASSANPGSSDEQFF
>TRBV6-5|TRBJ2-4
CASSSSGAAKNIQYF
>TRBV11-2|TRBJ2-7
CASSLGGKAYEQYF
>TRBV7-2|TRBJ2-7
CASSIRDDEQYF
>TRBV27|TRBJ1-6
CASSLSIPRREYNSPLHF